The 17 T cell receptor beta chains below all came from one sample that was sequenced in a study of post-analysis software for immune sequencing data. Findings of the study overall: Among five TRBV segments more frequent in patients than controls were TRBV5-6, TRBV5-1 and TRBV20-1.

Incorporated into the TCR beta cDNA libraries were unique molecular identifiers, which served to reduce PCR and sequencing biases. TCRdb analysed the PCR reads with MiXCR anew, one entry per CDR3 protein. The sample lists roughly 730,000 distinct CDR3 sequences; around 27% were seen once. The antigens for these receptors are not known. Material: blood. The source of these receptors is a girl aged 10 to 17 with multiple sclerosis.

Turning to this clonotype: Just one base apart from a much larger clone, this may be a read error. V usage is TRBV7-2 and J usage is TRBJ2-3, with D unclear. This CDR3 has 10 amino acids. Germline V gene sequence: CDR1 SGHTA, CDR2 FQGNSA. The V end was cut by 4 bases, the J end by 7 bases, with 3 bases between. The CDR3 coding sequence is TGTGCCAGCAGCTGGTATACGCAGTATTTT. Protein: CASSWYTQYF.

This clonotype occurred a few times. The rearrangement uses TRBV29-1 and TRBJ2-1, with TRBD2 matching over 13 bases. This CDR3 comprises 16 residues. Germline values: CDR1 SQVTM, CDR2 ANQGSEA. The V gene end was trimmed by 7 bases and the J gene end by 0 bases; junction bases not matched to a gene: 6. The CDR3 DNA sequence: TGCAGCGGTAGACTAGCGGGAGGTCTCTCCTACAATGAGCAGTTCTTC. Its protein product is CSGRLAGGLSYNEQFF.

The chain is built from TRBV5-6 and TRBJ2-3, with D unresolved. V lost 4 bases to trimming and J lost 3 bases, with 12 bases between them. This CDR3 spans 14 amino acids. Germline-derived CDR1 and CDR2 are SGHDT and YYEEEE. CDR3 sequence: CASSPNEWTDTQYF. CDR3 coding DNA: TGTGCCAGCAGCCCCAACGAGTGGACAGATACGCAGTATTTT. Full variable domain (outside the CDR3, taken from reference TRBV5-6 and TRBJ2-3): DAGVTQSPTHLIKTRGQQVTLRCSPKSGHDTVSWYQQALGQGPQFIFQYYEEEERQRGNFPDRFSGHQFPNYSSELNVNALLLGDSALYLCASSPNEWTDTQYFGPGTRLTVL.

This chain connects TRBV7-9 to TRBJ2-1; D may match TRBD1 or TRBD2 (5 bases each). Matching the DNA end better, TRBJ2-7 makes the J call doubtful. The CDR3 sequence is 15 residues long. The germline V gene encodes CDR1 SEHNR and CDR2 FQNEAQ (reference sequence). CDR3 in DNA: TGTGCCAGCACCCTTAAGGGGAGCTCCTACAATGAGCAGTACTTC. It codes for CASTLKGSSYNEQYF.

V is TRBV9 and J is TRBJ2-1; D is possibly TRBD2 (6 bases). The CDR3 is made up of 14 amino acids. Germline V gives CDR1 SGDLS, CDR2 YYNGEE. V was cut by 3 bases and J by 5 bases, with 12 bases left in between. The DNA for the CDR3 is TGTGCCAGCAGCGCCCGAGGAGGGGACAATGAGCAGTTCTTC. It encodes CASSARGGDNEQFF.

With respect to this clonotype: This clone may be a read error of a much larger clone one base away. The genes are TRBV29-1 and TRBJ1-5; D call uncertain. V was trimmed by 7 bases and J by 9 bases, leaving 19 bases between them. Germline V CDR1 and CDR2: SQVTM, ANQGSEA. The CDR3 is 13 residues long. The CDR3 DNA follows: TGCAGCGCCGCCAGTGGCGGTGGTCGGCCCCAGCATTTT. Translated: CSAASGGGRPQHF.

The rearrangement joins TRBV5-1 to TRBJ2-1, with D possibly matching TRBD2 (6 bases). The CDR3 extends over 16 amino acids. Trimming stripped 0 bases from V and 4 bases from J, with 14 bases between. Germline values: CDR1 SGHRS, CDR2 YFSETQ. The CDR3 protein is CASSLGGVGGYNEQFF. CDR3 nucleotide sequence: TGCGCCAGCAGCTTGGGGGGGGTAGGTGGTTACAATGAGCAGTTCTTC.

As concerns this clonotype: A read error may be the cause here, since a much bigger clone is one base away. The chain links TRBV20-1 to TRBJ2-1; D is possibly TRBD2 (7 bases). The CDR3 totals 14 residues. Germline values: CDR1 DFQATT, CDR2 SNEGSKA (reference sequence). The CDR3 protein is CSAEGGASHNEQFF. CDR3 nucleotides: TGCAGTGCTGAAGGGGGGGCCTCCCACAATGAGCAGTTCTTC.

The CDR3 DNA follows: TGTGCCAGCAGTAAGACTAGCGGGCGGGAAGAGCAGTTCTTC. This translates into CASSKTSGREEQFF. The genes are TRBV6-2 or TRBV6-3 and TRBJ2-1; TRBD2 aligns across 10 bases. Germline CDR1 is MNHEY and CDR2 is SVGEGT. Germline trimming cut 5 bases from V and 10 bases from J; bases unmatched to any gene: 8. This CDR3 has 14 amino acids.

V is TRBV11-2 and J is TRBJ2-5, with a tentative D call TRBD1 (6 bases). The tail of the sequence fits TRBJ2-7 better, so the J call may be wrong. Germline loops: CDR1 SGHAT, CDR2 FQNNGV. The CDR3 extends over 14 amino acids. In nucleotides, the CDR3 is TGTGCCAGCAGCCAGTTACAGGGTCGAAGCGAGCAGTACTTC. Its protein is CASSQLQGRSEQYF.

This clonotype was observed a few times. The genes are TRBV2 and TRBJ2-4; weak D call: TRBD2 (5 bases). This CDR3 has 15 residues. CDR1 and CDR2 (germline): SNHLY, FYNNEI. The ends were cut back, 5 bases at V and 0 bases at J, with 11 bases in the middle. The DNA for the CDR3 is TGTGCCAGCAGTCGAGACGGGATAGCCAAAAACATTCAGTACTTC. Translating it yields CASSRDGIAKNIQYF.

This clonotype turned up a few times. The V gene is TRBV7-2, the J gene TRBJ2-3; D is unclear. Germline values: CDR1 SGHTA, CDR2 FQGNSA. V was clipped by 1 base and J by 2 bases, with 13 bases between them. The CDR3 is made up of 16 amino acids. CDR3 residues: CASSLEVGRFTDTQYF. The CDR3 DNA follows: TGTGCCAGCAGCTTAGAGGTGGGCAGATTCACAGATACGCAGTATTTT.

A few counts support this clonotype. The V call is TRBV3-1, the J call TRBJ2-2; D call uncertain. The CDR3 sequence is 12 residues long. The germline V and J ends were trimmed by 6 bases and 2 bases, with 4 bases remaining between them. The germline V gene encodes CDR1 LGHDT and CDR2 YNNKEL (reference sequence). For the CDR3, the DNA is TGTGCCAGCAGGCTCAACACCGGGGAGCTGTTTTTT. Amino acids: CASRLNTGELFF.

This clonotype appeared a few times. V gene TRBV20-1 combines with J gene TRBJ2-1; 8 bases are a match to TRBD1. Germline CDR1 and CDR2: DFQATT and SNEGSKA (reference sequence). This CDR3 comprises 13 residues. The J segment lost 13 bases and the V segment lost 5 bases, leaving 13 bases of the junction unmatched. The CDR3 nucleotides read TGCAGTGCTCAAATACCGGGACAGGACTTCCAGTTCTTC. It translates to CSAQIPGQDFQFF.

The CDR3: CASRLAGGVEQFF. CDR3 DNA: TGCGCCAGCAGACTAGCGGGGGGTGTTGAGCAGTTCTTC. The chain combines TRBV5-1 with TRBJ2-1; 12 bases line up with TRBD2. The V and J ends lost 5 bases and 9 bases, in that order; junction bases with no gene match: 3. The CDR3 is 13 residues long. Germline CDR1 and CDR2: SGHRS and YFSETQ.

The chain is built from TRBV14 and TRBJ2-1, with 11 bases lining up with TRBD2. V lost 0 bases to trimming and J lost 3 bases; unmatched junction nucleotides: 7. Looked up from germline, CDR1 is SGHDN and CDR2 is FVKESK. The CDR3 is 18 amino acids. Written as DNA, the CDR3 is TGTGCCAGCAGCCAAGATGTAGGGGGACTAGCGGTCTACAATGAGCAGTTCTTC. Translation gives CASSQDVGGLAVYNEQFF.

The table lists this clonotype with a few counts. This chain connects TRBV7-2 to TRBJ2-1; TRBD2 aligns across 13 bases. This CDR3 region has 16 residues. Per the germline V gene, CDR1 is SGHTA and CDR2 is FQGNSA. V trimming: 4 bases; J trimming: 3 bases; junction bases outside the gene matches: 3. The CDR3, as DNA: TGTGCCAGCAGCTCCTGGACTAGCGGGAGCTACAATGAGCAGTTCTTC. Amino acid sequence: CASSSWTSGSYNEQFF.